The 28 T cell receptor beta chains listed next were all sequenced from one sample in a study of molecular identifiers for immune sequencing clone quantification. A single record per CDR3 protein comes from TCRdb applying MiXCR to the PCR reads. The sample holds over 50,000 distinct CDR3 sequences, just over 35% seen once. The sequenced sample consisted of naive CD8+ T cells from blood, with Jurkat cell RNA spiked in. Subset given: FACS-sorted CD8+CD4-CCR7+CD45RA+ naive T cells. The receptors originated from a human donor in good health. Some libraries in this study had Jurkat cell RNA spiked in.

This clonotype was seen only once. V usage is TRBV6-1 and J usage is TRBJ1-6; D is uncertain. Trimming took off 6 bases at V and 7 bases at J, with 10 bases between the two ends. In germline, CDR1 is MNHNS, CDR2 SASEGT. This CDR3 contains 13 residues. CDR3 sequence: CASRRTENSPLHF. CDR3 bases: TGTGCCAGCAGACGGACGGAAAATTCACCCCTCCACTTT.

This clonotype was detected many times. The rearrangement uses TRBV25-1 and TRBJ1-2; no clear D gene. The V gene's germline CDR1 is MGHDK and CDR2 SYGVNS. This CDR3 spans 14 amino acids. Trimming stripped 6 bases from V and 2 bases from J, with 13 bases between. The chain's CDR3 is CASSPTRHNYGYTF. CDR3 coding DNA: TGTGCCAGCAGCCCGACTAGGCACAACTATGGCTACACCTTC.

Remarks on this clonotype: A read error may explain this, as a much larger clone is one base away. The V and J genes are TRBV6-5 and TRBJ1-1; D gene unclear. Germline V lookup: CDR1 MNHEY, CDR2 SVGAGI. The CDR3 runs 12 residues. V was clipped by 11 bases and J by 6 bases, with 16 bases between them. The CDR3 region is CAGGWRAAEAFF. In nucleotides, the CDR3 is TGTGCCGGCGGGTGGAGGGCGGCTGAAGCTTTCTTT.

As regards this clonotype: This could be a read error, since a much larger clone is one nucleotide away. This sequence joins TRBV28 and TRBJ2-2; no definite D call. CDR1 is MDHEN, CDR2 SYDVKM, per germline. The CDR3 runs to 14 residues. V was trimmed by 5 bases and J by 10 bases, leaving 17 bases between them. CDR3 protein: CASSELDPSVELFF. In DNA form, the CDR3 reads TGTGCCAGCAGTGAGTTGGACCCGTCCGTGGAGCTGTTTTTT.

As for this clonotype: A much larger clone differs by one base, so this may be a read error. The CDR3 sequence: CVSSFSTTGELFF. CDR3 nucleotide sequence: TGTGTCAGCAGCTTTTCTACCACCGGGGAGCTGTTTTTT. The rearrangement joins TRBV7-9 to TRBJ2-2; no firm D call. The length of the CDR3 is 13 residues. Germline values: CDR1 SEHNR, CDR2 FQNEAQ (reference sequence).

This clonotype appeared a few times. The V call is TRBV11-1, the J call TRBJ2-7; D gene unclear. This CDR3 comprises 14 residues. Trimming pared 0 bases from V and 2 bases from J, leaving 8 bases between. Germline values: CDR1 SGHAT, CDR2 FQDESV (reference sequence). The CDR3 DNA follows: TGTGCCAGCAGCTTAGCGGATTTTACCTACGAGCAGTACTTC. This gives the protein CASSLADFTYEQYF.

As regards this clonotype: A much larger clone is a single base away; this may be a read error. V is TRBV5-6 and J is TRBJ2-1, with 7 bases fitting TRBD2. Germline V lookup: CDR1 SGHDT, CDR2 YYEEEE. J was trimmed by 12 bases and V by 5 bases; bases with no gene match: 14. The CDR3 has 14 amino acids. The chain's CDR3 is CASSPGASGTRQFF. The CDR3 nucleotides are TGTGCCAGCAGTCCCGGGGCTAGCGGAACCAGGCAGTTCTTC. The full variable domain, in which reference TRBV5-6 and TRBJ2-1 provide the parts outside the CDR3, is DAGVTQSPTHLIKTRGQQVTLRCSPKSGHDTVSWYQQALGQGPQFIFQYYEEEERQRGNFPDRFSGHQFPNYSSELNVNALLLGDSALYLCASSPGASGTRQFFGPGTRLTVL.

This clonotype was seen repeatedly, ten times or more. V usage is TRBV4-3 and J usage is TRBJ1-1; D is undetermined. Trimming left V 0 bases short and J 6 bases short, with 11 bases between. This CDR3 is 14 amino acids long. The germline V gene has CDR1 LGHNA and CDR2 YSLEER. The CDR3 sequence is CASSQDLLGPEAFF. Written as DNA, the CDR3 is TGCGCCAGCAGCCAAGATCTGCTGGGCCCTGAAGCTTTCTTT.

Comments on this clonotype: A read error may be the cause here, since a much bigger clone is one base away. The genes are TRBV28 and TRBJ2-7, with D tentatively TRBD2 (6 bases). Per germline, CDR1 MDHEN and CDR2 SYDVKM. The CDR3 has 13 amino acids. CDR3 DNA: TGTGCCAGCAGTTCGATCGGGAGCTACGCGCAGTACTTC. Translation: CASSSIGSYAQYF.

For this clonotype: A much larger clone differs from this one at a single base, so this may be a read error. The J gene is TRBJ2-7, the V gene TRBV27, with a weak D call TRBD1 (5 bases). The CDR3 sequence is 16 residues long. Germline V gene sequence: CDR1 MNHEY, CDR2 SMNVEV (reference sequence). DNA of the CDR3: TGTGCCACCCAGTTTAAGGCCCGACAGAGAAGCTACGAGCAGTGCTTC. Its protein product is CATQFKARQRSYEQCF.

This clonotype occurred many times. The chain uses TRBV11-2 and TRBJ2-7, with a weak D call TRBD2 (5 bases). V gave up 3 bases and J gave up 4 bases, with 10 bases separating them. The CDR3 is 13 amino acids. Germline-derived CDR1 and CDR2 are SGHAT and FQNNGV. This chain's CDR3 is CASSFSRGYEQYF. CDR3 coding DNA: TGTGCCAGCAGCTTTTCCCGAGGGTACGAGCAGTACTTC.

Remarks on this clonotype: A much larger clone differs from this one at a single base, so this may be a read error. It is likely a read error, because the conserved phenylalanine at the end of the CDR3 is missing. V is TRBV5-1 and J is TRBJ2-7, with TRBD2 identical over 11 bases. V shed 4 bases, J shed 2 bases, and the junction held 5 bases outside the gene matches. This CDR3 is built from 15 residues. Germline CDR1 and CDR2: SGHRS and YFSETQ. This CDR3 reads CASSPGLAEPYEQYL. The DNA for the CDR3 is TGCGCCAGCAGCCCGGGACTAGCGGAACCCTACGAGCAGTACCTC.

This clonotype came up many times. This chain connects TRBV11-3 to TRBJ2-1; D remains unclear. This CDR3 contains 14 residues. In germline, CDR1 is SGHNT, CDR2 YENEEA. V lost 1 base, J lost 5 bases, and 9 bases lay in between. The CDR3 loop is CASSLGGPNNEQFF. The CDR3 DNA reads as TGTGCCAGCAGCTTAGGAGGACCAAACAATGAGCAGTTCTTC.

This clonotype was seen repeatedly, ten times or more. V is TRBV13 and J is TRBJ2-7; D may be TRBD1 (6 bases). Germline CDR1 reads PRHDT; CDR2 reads FYEKMQ (reference sequence). The CDR3 is made up of 14 amino acids. Trimming removed 4 bases at V and 0 bases at J, with 10 bases between. CDR3 nucleotide sequence: TGTGCCAGCAGCTACCGGGACACCTCCTACGAGCAGTACTTC. It specifies CASSYRDTSYEQYF.

A word on this clonotype: A much bigger clone sits one base away, suggesting this may be a read error. The chain uses TRBV28 and TRBJ2-5; D is possibly TRBD2 (6 bases). CDR1 is MDHEN, CDR2 SYDVKM, per germline. The CDR3 loop spans 11 amino acids. The CDR3 DNA reads as TGTGCCAGCAGTTTTGGAGGGGCCCAGAACTTC. Translated, it gives CASSFGGAQNF.

This clonotype occurred once. Lacking the conserved final phenylalanine or tryptophan, this CDR3 likely reflects a read error. The chain carries TRBV7-8 and TRBJ2-7; D is unresolved. CDR1 is SGHVS, CDR2 FQNEAQ, per germline. V was shortened by 1 base and J by 2 bases, with 12 bases between the two germline ends. CDR3 length: 15 amino acids. The chain's CDR3 is CASSLESVYPYEQYI. The CDR3, as DNA: TGTGCCAGCAGCTTAGAATCGGTCTATCCCTACGAGCAGTACATC.

This clonotype was seen only a few times. The chain employs TRBV23-1 and TRBJ1-1, with D hard to call. TRBV23-1 counts as an open reading frame of uncertain function. The CDR3 extends over 17 amino acids. V lost 0 bases to trimming and J lost 3 bases, with 17 bases between them. The CDR3 bases are TGCGCCAGCAGTCAATCGAGACACCTCGATCCCCACACTGAAGCTTTCTTT. Protein product: CASSQSRHLDPHTEAFF.

Details on this clonotype: A read error may explain this, as a much larger clone is one base away. V gene TRBV24-1 combines with J gene TRBJ2-7, with a weak D call TRBD2 (5 bases). Germline V gives CDR1 KGHDR, CDR2 SFDVKD. The CDR3 contains 14 residues. The CDR3 is CATSVSGTEGEQDF. CDR3 nucleotide sequence: TGTGCCACCAGCGTGAGCGGAACAGAAGGCGAGCAGGACTTC.

The chain combines TRBV6-2 or TRBV6-3 with TRBJ2-7; D may be TRBD2 (5 bases). The V end was cut by 5 bases, the J end by 3 bases, with 20 bases between. Germline V lookup: CDR1 MNHEY, CDR2 SVGEGT. This CDR3 spans 16 amino acids. CDR3 in amino acids: CASSLELVSRDYEQYF. The CDR3 DNA reads TGTGCCAGCAGTCTAGAATTAGTCTCGAGGGACTACGAGCAGTACTTC.

This clonotype was counted at least ten times. The rearrangement joins TRBV7-9 to TRBJ2-5, with D maybe TRBD1 (6 bases). CDR3 length equals 14 residues. V was cut by 5 bases and J by 1 base, with 11 bases left in between. Germline CDR1 and CDR2: SEHNR and FQNEAQ (reference sequence). The CDR3 region is CASSLPGAQETQYF. DNA of the CDR3: TGTGCCAGCAGCCTCCCAGGGGCCCAAGAGACCCAGTACTTC.

The table lists this clonotype with a few counts. The chain links TRBV7-2 to TRBJ2-7, with TRBD2 matching over 9 bases. The germline V gene has CDR1 SGHTA and CDR2 FQGNSA. The CDR3 extends over 16 amino acids. V was clipped by 5 bases and J by 6 bases; unmatched bases: 14. The CDR3 coding sequence is TGTGCCAGCAGCCCCTCCGGGATAGCGGGAGAGGTCGAGCAGTACTTC. Its protein product is CASSPSGIAGEVEQYF.

The chain carries TRBV15 and TRBJ1-1, with D perhaps TRBD1 (5 bases). This CDR3 comprises 15 residues. V was shortened by 0 bases and J by 12 bases, with 20 bases between the two germline ends. Germline CDR1 LNHNV, CDR2 YYDKDF (reference sequence). CDR3 in DNA: TGTGCCACCAGCAGAGATGCCGGGGGACCAGGATTCACTTTCTTT. This codes for CATSRDAGGPGFTFF.

This clonotype was picked up a small number of times. This chain joins TRBV2 and TRBJ1-2; 10 bases are shared with TRBD1. The CDR3 totals 14 residues. CDR1 and CDR2 from the germline V gene are SNHLY and FYNNEI. Losses at the gene ends were 5 bases for V and 8 bases for J; bases not matched to a gene: 8. CDR3 amino acids: CASSLTGTGVGYTF. The CDR3, as DNA: TGTGCCAGCAGTTTGACCGGGACAGGGGTCGGCTACACCTTC.

This chain joins TRBV6-5 and TRBJ2-3; 9 bases are shared with TRBD1. The CDR3 runs 13 residues. Germline values: CDR1 MNHEY, CDR2 SVGAGI. The V and J ends lost 6 bases and 4 bases, in that order; junction bases with no gene match: 2. CDR3: CASSRQGADTQYF. DNA of the CDR3: TGTGCCAGCAGCCGACAGGGGGCAGATACGCAGTATTTT.

The chain uses TRBV27 and TRBJ2-5, with TRBD2 matching over 7 bases. Germline V lookup: CDR1 MNHEY, CDR2 SMNVEV (reference sequence). The CDR3 covers 15 residues. V gave up 1 base and J gave up 3 bases; unmatched junction bases: 5. CDR3 sequence reads: CASSLLLREEETQYF. The CDR3 DNA sequence: TGTGCCAGCAGTTTATTGCTCCGGGAGGAAGAGACCCAGTACTTC.

This clonotype was seen a single time. The J gene is TRBJ2-7, the V gene TRBV21-1; TRBD1 was called by the table and not checked on the DNA. TRBV21-1 is given as a pseudogene. CDR3 length: 16 residues. CDR3 sequence: CASSPSFRGGSYEQYF. CDR3 bases: TGTGCCAGCAGCCCAAGTTTCCGGGGGGGCTCCTACGAGCAGTACTTC.

This clonotype was observed at least ten times. Here the CDR3 DNA reads TGCGCCAGCAGTCTTACAGGGGGCTTAGCCAAAAACATTCAGTACTTC. Translated: CASSLTGGLAKNIQYF. The chain joins TRBV5-1 to TRBJ2-4, with 9 nucleotides matching TRBD1. The trim removed 5 bases at V and 0 bases at J, leaving 6 bases unmatched. Germline V gene lookup returns CDR1 SGHRS and CDR2 YFSETQ. This CDR3 comprises 16 residues.

V gene TRBV20-1 combines with J gene TRBJ2-7, with D unclear. The germline V gene encodes CDR1 DFQATT and CDR2 SNEGSKA (reference sequence). V shed 2 bases and J shed 5 bases, with 4 bases lying between them. This CDR3 spans 10 amino acids. Here the CDR3 DNA reads TGCAGTGCTAGAACGGACGAGCAGTACTTC. Translating it yields CSARTDEQYF.